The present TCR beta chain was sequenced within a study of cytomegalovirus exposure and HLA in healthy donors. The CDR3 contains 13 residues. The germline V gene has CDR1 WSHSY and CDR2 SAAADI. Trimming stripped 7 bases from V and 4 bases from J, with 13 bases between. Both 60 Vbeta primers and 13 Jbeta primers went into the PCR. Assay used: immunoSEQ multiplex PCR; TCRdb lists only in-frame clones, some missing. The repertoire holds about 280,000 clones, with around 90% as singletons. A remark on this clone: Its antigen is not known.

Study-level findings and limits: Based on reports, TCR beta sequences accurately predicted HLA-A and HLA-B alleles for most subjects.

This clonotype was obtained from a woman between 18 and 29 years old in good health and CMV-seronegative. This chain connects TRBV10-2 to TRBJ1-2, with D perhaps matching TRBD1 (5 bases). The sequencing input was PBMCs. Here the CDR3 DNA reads TGCGCCAGCACCTTACAGGTTACCTATGGCTACACCTTC. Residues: CASTLQVTYGYTF.